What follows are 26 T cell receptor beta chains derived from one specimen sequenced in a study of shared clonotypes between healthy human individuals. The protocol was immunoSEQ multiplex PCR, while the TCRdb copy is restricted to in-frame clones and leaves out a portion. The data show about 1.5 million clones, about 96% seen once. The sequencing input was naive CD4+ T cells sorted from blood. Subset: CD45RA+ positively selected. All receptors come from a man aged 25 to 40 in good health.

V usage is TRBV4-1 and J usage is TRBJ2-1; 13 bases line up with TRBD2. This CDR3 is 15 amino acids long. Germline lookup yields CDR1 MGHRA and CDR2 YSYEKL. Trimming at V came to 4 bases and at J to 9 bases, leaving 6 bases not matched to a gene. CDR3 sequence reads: CASSPGLAGVSEQFF. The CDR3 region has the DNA TGCGCCAGCAGCCCAGGACTAGCGGGAGTGAGTGAGCAGTTCTTC.

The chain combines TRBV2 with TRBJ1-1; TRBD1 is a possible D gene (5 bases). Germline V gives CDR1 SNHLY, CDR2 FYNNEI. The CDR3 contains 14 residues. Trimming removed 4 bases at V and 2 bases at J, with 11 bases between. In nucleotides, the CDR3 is TGTGCCAGCAGTGGGGGGGTAGGAAACACTGAAGCTTTCTTT. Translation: CASSGGVGNTEAFF.

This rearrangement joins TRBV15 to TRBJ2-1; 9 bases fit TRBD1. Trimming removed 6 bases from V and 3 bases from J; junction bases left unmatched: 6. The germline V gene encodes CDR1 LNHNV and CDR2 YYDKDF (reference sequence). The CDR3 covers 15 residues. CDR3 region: CATRIGDRVYNEQFF. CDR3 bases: TGTGCCACCAGAATAGGGGACAGGGTCTACAATGAGCAGTTCTTC.

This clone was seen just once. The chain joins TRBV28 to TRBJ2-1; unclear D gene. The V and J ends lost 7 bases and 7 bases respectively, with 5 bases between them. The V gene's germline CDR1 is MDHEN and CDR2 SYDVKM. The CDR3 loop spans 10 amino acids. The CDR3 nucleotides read TGTGCCAGCACCGGTAATGAGCAGTTCTTC. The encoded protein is CASTGNEQFF.

The DNA for the CDR3 is TGTGCCAGCAGTCCTGCGGCCAGCGGGGCCTCCTACGAGCAGTACTTC. Its translation: CASSPAASGASYEQYF. This chain joins TRBV5-4 and TRBJ2-7; 7 nucleotides align to TRBD2. V shed 5 bases, J shed 0 bases, and the junction held 11 bases outside the gene matches. Looked up from germline, CDR1 is SGHNT and CDR2 is YYREEE (reference sequence). This CDR3 spans 16 amino acids.

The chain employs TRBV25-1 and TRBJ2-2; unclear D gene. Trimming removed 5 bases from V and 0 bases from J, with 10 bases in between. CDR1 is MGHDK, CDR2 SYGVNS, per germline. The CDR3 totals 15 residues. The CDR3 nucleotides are TGTGCCAGCAGTATGAACCCTCCGAACACCGGGGAGCTGTTTTTT. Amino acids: CASSMNPPNTGELFF.

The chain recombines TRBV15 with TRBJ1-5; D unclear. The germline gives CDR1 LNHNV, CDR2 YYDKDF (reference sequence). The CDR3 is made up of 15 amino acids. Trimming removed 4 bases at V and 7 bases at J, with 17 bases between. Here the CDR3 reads CATSKLQVTGQPQHF. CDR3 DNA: TGTGCCACCAGCAAGTTGCAGGTAACGGGCCAGCCCCAGCATTTT.

DNA of the CDR3: TGTGCCAGCAGTAATAGCGGGAGGGTGTACGAGCAGTACTTC. Translation: CASSNSGRVYEQYF. This rearrangement joins TRBV28 to TRBJ2-7; TRBD2 matches 11 bases. V lost 5 bases to trimming and J lost 4 bases; unmatched junction nucleotides: 4. The CDR3 consists of 14 residues. CDR1 is MDHEN and CDR2 is SYDVKM in the germline V gene.

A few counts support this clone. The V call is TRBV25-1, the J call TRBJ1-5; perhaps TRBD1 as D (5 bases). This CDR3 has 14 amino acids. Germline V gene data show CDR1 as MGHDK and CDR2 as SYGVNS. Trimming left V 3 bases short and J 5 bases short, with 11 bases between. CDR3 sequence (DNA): TGTGCCAGCAGTGACGCAGGGAGTCATCAGCCCCAGCATTTT. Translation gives CASSDAGSHQPQHF.

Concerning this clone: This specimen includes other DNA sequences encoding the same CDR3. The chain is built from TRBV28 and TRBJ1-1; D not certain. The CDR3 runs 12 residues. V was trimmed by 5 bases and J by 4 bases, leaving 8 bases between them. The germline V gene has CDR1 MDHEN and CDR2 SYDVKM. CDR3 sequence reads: CASSPPGTEAFF. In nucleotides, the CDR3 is TGTGCCAGCAGTCCCCCGGGCACTGAAGCTTTCTTT.

The CDR3 region is CASRGGTEQFF. The DNA for the CDR3 is TGTGCCAGCAGGGGAGGGACTGAGCAGTTCTTC. V and J are TRBV6-6 and TRBJ2-1; TRBD2 aligns across 7 bases. V lost 6 bases to trimming and J lost 9 bases; unmatched junction nucleotides: 2. The germline V gene has CDR1 MNHNY and CDR2 SVGAGI (reference sequence). CDR3 length: 11 amino acids.

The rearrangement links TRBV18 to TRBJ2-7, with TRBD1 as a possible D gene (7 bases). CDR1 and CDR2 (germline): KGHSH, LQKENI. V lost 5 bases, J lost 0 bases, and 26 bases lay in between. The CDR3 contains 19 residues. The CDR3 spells CASSALTGSSGGLSYEQYF. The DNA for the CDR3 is TGTGCCAGCTCAGCCTTGACAGGGAGTTCCGGGGGCCTCTCCTACGAGCAGTACTTC.

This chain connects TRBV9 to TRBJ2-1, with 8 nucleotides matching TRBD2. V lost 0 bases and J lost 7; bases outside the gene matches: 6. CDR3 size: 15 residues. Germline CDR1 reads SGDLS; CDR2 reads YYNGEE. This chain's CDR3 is CASSVAGGPSNEQFF. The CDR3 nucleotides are TGTGCCAGCAGCGTAGCGGGAGGGCCGTCGAATGAGCAGTTCTTC.

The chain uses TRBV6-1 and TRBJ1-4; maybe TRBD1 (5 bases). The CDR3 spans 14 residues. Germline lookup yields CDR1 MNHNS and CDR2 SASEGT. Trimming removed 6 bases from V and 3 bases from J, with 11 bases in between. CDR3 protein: CASSEGWANEKLFF. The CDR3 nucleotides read TGTGCCAGCAGCGAGGGGTGGGCTAATGAAAAACTGTTTTTT.

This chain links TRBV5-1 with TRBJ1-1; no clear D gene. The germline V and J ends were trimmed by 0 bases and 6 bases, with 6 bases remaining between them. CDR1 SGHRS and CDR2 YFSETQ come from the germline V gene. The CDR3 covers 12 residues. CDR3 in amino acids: CASSLVAAEAFF. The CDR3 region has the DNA TGCGCCAGCAGCTTGGTTGCGGCTGAAGCTTTCTTT.

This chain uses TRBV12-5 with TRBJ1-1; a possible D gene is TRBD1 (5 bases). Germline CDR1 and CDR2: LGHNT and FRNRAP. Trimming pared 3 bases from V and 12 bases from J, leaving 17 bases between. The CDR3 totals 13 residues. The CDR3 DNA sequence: TGTGCTAGTGGTTTCTCCGGGACGGTGTCGACTTTCTTT. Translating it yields CASGFSGTVSTFF.

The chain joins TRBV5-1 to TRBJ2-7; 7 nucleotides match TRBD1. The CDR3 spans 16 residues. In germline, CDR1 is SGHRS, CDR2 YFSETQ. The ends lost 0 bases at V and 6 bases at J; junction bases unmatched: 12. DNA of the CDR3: TGCGCCAGCAGCTTGGGGTTTGGGGCAGGGGGTTTCGAGCAGTACTTC. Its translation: CASSLGFGAGGFEQYF. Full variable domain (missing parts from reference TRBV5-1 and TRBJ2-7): KAGVTQTPRYLIKTRGQQVTLSCSPISGHRSVSWYQQTPGQGLQFLFEYFSETQRNKGNFPGRFSGRQFSNSRSEMNVSTLELGDSALYLCASSLGFGAGGFEQYFGPGTRLTVT.

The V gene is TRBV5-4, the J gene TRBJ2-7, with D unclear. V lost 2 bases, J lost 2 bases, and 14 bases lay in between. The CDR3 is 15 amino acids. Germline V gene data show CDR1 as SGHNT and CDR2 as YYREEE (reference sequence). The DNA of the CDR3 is TGTGCCAGCAGCTTATCCATCCCGGTTACCTACGAGCAGTACTTC. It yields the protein CASSLSIPVTYEQYF. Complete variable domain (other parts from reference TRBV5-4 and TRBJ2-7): ETGVTQSPTHLIKTRGQQVTLRCSSQSGHNTVSWYQQALGQGPQFIFQYYREEENGRGNFPPRFSGLQFPNYSSELNVNALELDDSALYLCASSLSIPVTYEQYFGPGTRLTVT.

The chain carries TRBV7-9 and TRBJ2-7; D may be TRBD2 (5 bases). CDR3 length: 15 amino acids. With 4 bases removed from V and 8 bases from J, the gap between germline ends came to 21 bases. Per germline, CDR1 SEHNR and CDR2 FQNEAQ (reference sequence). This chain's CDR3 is CASSSHLAEWAQQYF. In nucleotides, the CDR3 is TGTGCCAGCAGCTCTCACCTAGCCGAATGGGCCCAGCAGTACTTC.

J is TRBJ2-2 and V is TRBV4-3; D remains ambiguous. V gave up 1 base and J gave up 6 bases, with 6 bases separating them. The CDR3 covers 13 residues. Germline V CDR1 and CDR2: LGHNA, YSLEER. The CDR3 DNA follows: TGCGCCAGCAGCCAAGCCGGGCCCGGGGAGCTGTTTTTT. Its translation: CASSQAGPGELFF.

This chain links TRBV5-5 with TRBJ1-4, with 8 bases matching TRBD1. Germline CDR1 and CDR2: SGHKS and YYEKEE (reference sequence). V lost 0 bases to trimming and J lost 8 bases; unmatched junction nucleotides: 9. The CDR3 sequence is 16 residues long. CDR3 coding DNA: TGTGCCAGCAGCTTGGCGTTCGGACAGGGACTAGAAAAACTGTTTTTT. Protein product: CASSLAFGQGLEKLFF. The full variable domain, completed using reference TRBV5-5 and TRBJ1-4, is DAGVTQSPTHLIKTRGQQVTLRCSPISGHKSVSWYQQVLGQGPQFIFQYYEKEERGRGNFPDRFSARQFPNYSSELNVNALLLGDSALYLCASSLAFGQGLEKLFFGSGTQLSVL.

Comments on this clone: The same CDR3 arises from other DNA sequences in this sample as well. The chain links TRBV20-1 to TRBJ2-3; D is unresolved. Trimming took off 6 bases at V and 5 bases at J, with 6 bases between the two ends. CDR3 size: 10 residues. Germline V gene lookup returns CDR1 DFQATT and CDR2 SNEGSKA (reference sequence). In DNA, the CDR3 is TGCAGTGCAAGCGTAGATACGCAGTATTTT. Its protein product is CSASVDTQYF.

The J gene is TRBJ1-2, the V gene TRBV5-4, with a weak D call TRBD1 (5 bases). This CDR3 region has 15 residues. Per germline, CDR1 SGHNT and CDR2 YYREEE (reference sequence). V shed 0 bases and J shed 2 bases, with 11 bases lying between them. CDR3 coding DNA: TGTGCCAGCAGCTTGGGGGCAGGGTCAAACTATGGCTACACCTTC. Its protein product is CASSLGAGSNYGYTF.

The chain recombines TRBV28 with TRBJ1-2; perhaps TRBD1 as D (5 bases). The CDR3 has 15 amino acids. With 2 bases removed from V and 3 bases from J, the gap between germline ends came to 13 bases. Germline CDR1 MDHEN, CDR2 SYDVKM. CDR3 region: CASSLGTGRHYGYTF. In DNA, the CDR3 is TGTGCCAGCAGTTTAGGGACCGGGAGGCACTATGGCTACACCTTC.

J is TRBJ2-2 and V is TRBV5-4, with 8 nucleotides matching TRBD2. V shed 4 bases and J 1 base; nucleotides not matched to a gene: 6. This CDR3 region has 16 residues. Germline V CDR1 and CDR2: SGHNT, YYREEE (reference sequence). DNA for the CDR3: TGTGCCAGCAGCCCGGCGGCGGGGGGGAACACCGGGGAGCTGTTTTTT. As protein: CASSPAAGGNTGELFF.

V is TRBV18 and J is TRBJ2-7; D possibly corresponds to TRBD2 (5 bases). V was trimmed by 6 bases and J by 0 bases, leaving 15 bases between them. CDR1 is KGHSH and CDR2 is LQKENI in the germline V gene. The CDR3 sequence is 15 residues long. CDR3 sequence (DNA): TGTGCCAGCTCCCAGCGGCCAAGGCCCTCCTACGAGCAGTACTTC. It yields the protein CASSQRPRPSYEQYF.